The clone carrying this T cell receptor beta chain was found many times. The antigen is not known. Germline V gives CDR1 SNHLY, CDR2 FYNNEI. The ends lost 3 bases at V and 1 base at J; junction bases unmatched: 1. The CDR3 has 15 amino acids. PBMCs stemmed from approximately 10 ml fresh peripheral blood. The source material, RNA transcripts, was used to amplify TCR beta CDR3 regions. A first-round RT-PCR of the TCR CDR3 used the HTBI primer set. TCRdb recomputed calls from the multiplex PCR reads with MiXCR, one row per CDR3 protein. The sample lists approximately 520,000 distinct CDR3 sequences; around a quarter were seen once. The data stem from a study of T cells in Graves' hyperthyroidism and ophthalmopathy. Study results and caveats: Separation of ophthalmopathy from stable hyperthyroidism was achieved by a 13 V-J model.

The source of this sequence is a woman between 25 and 40 years old with Graves' ophthalmopathy. This chain connects TRBV2 to TRBJ2-5; 11 bases match TRBD2. Material: blood. CDR3 region: CASSDTSGGQETQYF. DNA for the CDR3: TGTGCCAGCAGTGATACTAGCGGGGGCCAAGAGACCCAGTACTTC.